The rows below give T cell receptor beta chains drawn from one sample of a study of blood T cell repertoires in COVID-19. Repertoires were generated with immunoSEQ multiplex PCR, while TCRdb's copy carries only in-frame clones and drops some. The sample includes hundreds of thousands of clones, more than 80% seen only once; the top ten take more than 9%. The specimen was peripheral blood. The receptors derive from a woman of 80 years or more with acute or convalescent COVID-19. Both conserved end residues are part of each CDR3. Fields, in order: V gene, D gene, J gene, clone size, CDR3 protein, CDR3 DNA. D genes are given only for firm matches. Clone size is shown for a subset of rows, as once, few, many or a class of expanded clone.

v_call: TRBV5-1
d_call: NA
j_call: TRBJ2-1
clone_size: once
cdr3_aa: CASSSLAEDEQFF
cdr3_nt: TGCGCCAGCAGCTCCTTGGCGGAGGATGAGCAGTTCTTC

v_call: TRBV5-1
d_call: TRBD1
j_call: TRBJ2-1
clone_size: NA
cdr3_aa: CASSMDRAVSYNEQFF
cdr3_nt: TGCGCCAGCAGCATGGACAGGGCCGTTTCCTACAATGAGCAGTTCTTC

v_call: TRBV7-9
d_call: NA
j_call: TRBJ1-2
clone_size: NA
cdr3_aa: CASSLNGYNGYTF
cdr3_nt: TGTGCCAGCAGCTTGAACGGGTACAATGGCTACACCTTC

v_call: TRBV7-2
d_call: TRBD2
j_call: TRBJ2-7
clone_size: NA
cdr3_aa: CASRPSGGSYEQYF
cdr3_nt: TGTGCCAGCCGACCTAGCGGGGGCTCCTACGAGCAGTACTTC

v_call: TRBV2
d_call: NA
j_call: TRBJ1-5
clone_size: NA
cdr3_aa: CASSAGTQDQPQHF
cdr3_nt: TGTGCCAGCAGTGCCGGGACACAGGATCAGCCCCAGCATTTT

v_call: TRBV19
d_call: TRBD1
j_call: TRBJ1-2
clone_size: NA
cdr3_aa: CASSTDRDSSYGYTF
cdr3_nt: TGTGCCAGTAGTACTGACCGGGACAGCTCCTATGGCTACACCTTC

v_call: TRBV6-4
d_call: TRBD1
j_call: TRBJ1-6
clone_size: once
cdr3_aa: CASRGQRAPPLHF
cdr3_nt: TGTGCCAGCAGGGGACAGCGAGCCCCACCCCTCCACTTT

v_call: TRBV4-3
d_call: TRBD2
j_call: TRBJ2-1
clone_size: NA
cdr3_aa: CASSQDWTSNEQFF
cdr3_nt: TGCGCCAGCAGCCAAGACTGGACTAGCAATGAGCAGTTCTTC

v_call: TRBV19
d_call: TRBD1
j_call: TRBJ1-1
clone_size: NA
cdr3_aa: CASSTTPRTGGPFGWTEAFF
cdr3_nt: TGTGCCAGTAGTACCACCCCAAGGACAGGGGGCCCCTTTGGGTGGACTGAAGCTTTCTTT

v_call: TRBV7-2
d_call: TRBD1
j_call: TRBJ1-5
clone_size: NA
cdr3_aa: CASSSWTGGGKRPQHF
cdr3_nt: TGTGCCAGCAGCTCTTGGACAGGAGGGGGAAAGCGGCCCCAGCATTTT

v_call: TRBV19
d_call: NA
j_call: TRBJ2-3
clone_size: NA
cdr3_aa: CASSVRFTDTQYF
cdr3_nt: TGTGCCAGTAGTGTGCGGTTCACAGATACGCAGTATTTT

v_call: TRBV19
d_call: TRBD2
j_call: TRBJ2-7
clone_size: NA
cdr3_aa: CASMMSAGNREQYF
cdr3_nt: TGTGCCAGTATGATGTCAGCGGGAAACCGAGAGCAGTACTTC

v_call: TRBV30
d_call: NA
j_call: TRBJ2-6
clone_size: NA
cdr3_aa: CAWSGKTGDVSGANVLTF
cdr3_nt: TGTGCCTGGAGTGGAAAGACGGGAGACGTCTCTGGGGCCAACGTCCTGACTTTC

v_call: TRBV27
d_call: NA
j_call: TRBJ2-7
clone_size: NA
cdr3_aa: CASSPRGISSYEQYF
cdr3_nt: TGTGCCAGCAGTCCGCGGGGCATCTCATCCTACGAGCAGTACTTC

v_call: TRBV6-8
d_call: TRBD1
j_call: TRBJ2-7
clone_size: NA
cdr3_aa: CASRTRDRWSYEQYF
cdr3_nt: TGTGCCAGCAGAACCCGGGACAGATGGTCCTACGAGCAGTACTTC

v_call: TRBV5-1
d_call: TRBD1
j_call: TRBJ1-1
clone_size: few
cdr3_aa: CASSSGQSNTEAFF
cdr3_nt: TGCGCCAGCAGCTCGGGACAGTCAAACACTGAAGCTTTCTTT

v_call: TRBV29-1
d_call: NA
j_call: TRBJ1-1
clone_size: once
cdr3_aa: CSVEDYRAPEAFF
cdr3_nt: TGCAGCGTTGAAGATTACAGGGCCCCTGAAGCTTTCTTT

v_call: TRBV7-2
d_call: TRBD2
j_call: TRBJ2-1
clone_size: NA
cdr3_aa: CASSLVAGGLTYNEQFF
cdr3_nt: TGTGCCAGCAGCTTAGTCGCGGGGGGACTTACCTACAATGAGCAGTTCTTC

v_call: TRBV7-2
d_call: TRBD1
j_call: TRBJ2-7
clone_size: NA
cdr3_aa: CASSLVSRTGSSYEQYF
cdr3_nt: TGTGCCAGCAGCTTAGTCTCCCGGACAGGGTCCTCCTACGAGCAGTACTTC

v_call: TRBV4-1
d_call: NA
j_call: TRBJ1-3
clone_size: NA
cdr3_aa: CASSQDPRSTFSGNTIYF
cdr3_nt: TGCGCCAGCAGCCAAGATCCAAGGAGTACTTTCTCTGGAAACACCATATATTTT

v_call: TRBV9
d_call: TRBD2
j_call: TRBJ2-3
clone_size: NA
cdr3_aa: CASSGAGGRTDTQYF
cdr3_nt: TGTGCCAGCAGCGGTGCGGGGGGGCGCACAGATACGCAGTATTTT

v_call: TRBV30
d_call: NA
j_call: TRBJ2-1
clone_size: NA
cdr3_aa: CAWSPLINEQFF
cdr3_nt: TGTGCCTGGAGTCCACTGATCAATGAGCAGTTCTTC

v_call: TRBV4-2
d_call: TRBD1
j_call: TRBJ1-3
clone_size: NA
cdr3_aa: CASSQARQGFSGNTIYF
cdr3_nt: TGTGCCAGCAGCCAAGCCCGACAGGGGTTCTCCGGAAACACCATATATTTT

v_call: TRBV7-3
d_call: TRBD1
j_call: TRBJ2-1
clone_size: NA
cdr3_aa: CASSWDSSYNEQFF
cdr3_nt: TGTGCCAGCAGCTGGGACAGCTCCTACAATGAGCAGTTCTTC

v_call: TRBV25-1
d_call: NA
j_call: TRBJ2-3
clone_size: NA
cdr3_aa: CASSEKGHTDTQYF
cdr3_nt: TGTGCCAGCAGTGAAAAGGGGCACACAGATACGCAGTATTTT

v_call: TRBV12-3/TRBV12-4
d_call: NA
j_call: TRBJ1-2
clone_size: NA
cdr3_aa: CASRPTGYYGYTF
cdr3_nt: TGTGCCAGCAGGCCTACAGGGTACTATGGCTACACCTTC

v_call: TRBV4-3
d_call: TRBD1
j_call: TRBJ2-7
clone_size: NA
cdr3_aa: CASSQRTGYEQYF
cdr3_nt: TGCGCCAGCAGCCAACGGACAGGGTACGAGCAGTACTTC

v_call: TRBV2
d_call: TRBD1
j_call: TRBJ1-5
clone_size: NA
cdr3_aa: CASSGTVGPYQPQHF
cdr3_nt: TGTGCCAGCAGCGGGACAGTGGGCCCTTATCAGCCCCAGCATTTT

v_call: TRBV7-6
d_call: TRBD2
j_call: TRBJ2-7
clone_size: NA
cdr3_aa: CASSLASLAGGREQYF
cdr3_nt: TGTGCCAGCAGCTTAGCGTCCCTAGCGGGAGGTAGGGAGCAGTACTTC

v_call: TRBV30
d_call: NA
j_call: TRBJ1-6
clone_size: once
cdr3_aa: CAWNGEPLSPLHF
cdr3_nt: TGTGCCTGGAACGGGGAACCCCTTTCACCCCTCCACTTT

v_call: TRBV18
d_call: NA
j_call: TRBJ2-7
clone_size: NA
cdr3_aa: CASSLSRELYEQYF
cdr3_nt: TGTGCCAGCTCACTTTCCCGGGAGCTCTACGAGCAGTACTTC

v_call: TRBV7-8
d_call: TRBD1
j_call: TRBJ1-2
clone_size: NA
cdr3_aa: CASSLVTGGNYGYTF
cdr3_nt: TGTGCCAGCAGCTTAGTGACAGGGGGCAACTATGGCTACACCTTC